This is a list of T cell receptor beta chains from one sample in a study of cytomegalovirus exposure and HLA in healthy donors. The protocol was immunoSEQ multiplex PCR, while the TCRdb copy is restricted to in-frame clones and leaves out a portion. This table holds fewer than 150,000 clones, over 80% found once. The sequenced material came from PBMCs. These receptors came from a man aged 45-60 years in good health and CMV-seronegative. The CDR3 runs from the conserved cysteine through the conserved F or W. Each record gives: CDR3 protein, CDR3 DNA, D gene, J gene, clone size, V gene. A D gene is named only where the DNA matches it firmly. Size values are once, few and many counts, or a class for expanded clones, and some rows have none.

CASTGRGKGKQYF	TGTGCCAGCACCGGGAGGGGGAAAGGTAAGCAGTACTTC	TRBD2	TRBJ2-7	NA	TRBV6-5
CAISATGPYEQYF	TGTGCCATCAGTGCGACAGGGCCCTACGAGCAGTACTTC	TRBD1	TRBJ2-7	NA	TRBV10-3
CACHVDNIVIDTQYF	TGTGCCTGCCACGTTGACAATATAGTGATAGATACGCAGTATTTT	NA	TRBJ2-3	NA	TRBV30
CASRRGAGVTDTQYF	TGTGCCAGCAGACGGGGGGCCGGAGTCACAGATACGCAGTATTTT	NA	TRBJ2-3	NA	TRBV6-5
CAISESNLAGAMDTQYF	TGTGCCATCAGTGAGTCGAACCTAGCGGGAGCCATGGATACGCAGTATTTT	TRBD2	TRBJ2-3	once	TRBV10-3
CASSSETASYGYTF	TGTGCCAGCTCTTCCGAGACAGCGAGCTATGGCTACACCTTC	NA	TRBJ1-2	NA	TRBV18
CASSPSSGGRGEQYF	TGTGCCAGCTCACCATCGTCGGGGGGGCGAGGGGAGCAGTACTTC	TRBD2	TRBJ2-7	few	TRBV18
CASSPDTLAAGELFF	TGCGCCAGCAGCCCGGACACCCTGGCGGCCGGGGAGCTGTTTTTT	NA	TRBJ2-2	NA	TRBV5-1
CASRGTLNEKLFF	TGCGCCAGCCGCGGGACTCTCAACGAAAAACTGTTTTTT	NA	TRBJ1-4	NA	TRBV5-1
CASSRTGSSYNSPLHF	TGTGCCAGCTCACGGACAGGAAGCTCCTATAATTCACCCCTCCACTTT	TRBD1	TRBJ1-6	NA	TRBV18
CASSFPVNTEAFF	TGTGCCAGCAGCTTCCCTGTTAACACTGAAGCTTTCTTT	NA	TRBJ1-1	few	TRBV7-6
CASSLGVLETQYF	TGTGCCAGCAGCTTAGGAGTCTTAGAGACCCAGTACTTC	NA	TRBJ2-5	NA	TRBV7-2
CAISESTGAEQYF	TGTGCCATCAGTGAGTCGACAGGGGCCGAGCAGTACTTC	TRBD1	TRBJ2-7	NA	TRBV10-3
CSSSEGIAGFYEQYF	TGTTCCAGCAGTGAAGGGATAGCGGGATTCTACGAGCAGTACTTC	TRBD2	TRBJ2-7	NA	TRBV6-1
CASSGSGPYEQYF	TGTGCCAGCAGCGGTAGCGGACCCTACGAGCAGTACTTC	NA	TRBJ2-7	few	TRBV11-2
CASSPDRNRVLAPYGYTF	TGTGCCAGCAGCCCAGACAGAAACAGGGTATTGGCCCCTTATGGCTACACCTTC	NA	TRBJ1-2	NA	TRBV7-2
CASSYYRTGTYEQYF	TGTGCCAGCAGTTATTACCGGACGGGGACCTACGAGCAGTACTTC	NA	TRBJ2-7	NA	TRBV6-5
CASSLMGSGYTF	TGTGCCAGCAGCTTAATGGGGAGCGGCTACACCTTC	NA	TRBJ1-2	once	TRBV7-9
CASSPRQGAEYNGYTF	TGTGCCAGCTCACCAAGACAGGGGGCGGAATATAACGGCTACACCTTC	TRBD1	TRBJ1-2	NA	TRBV18
CAWSVLGGYSNQPQHF	TGTGCCTGGAGTGTTCTGGGGGGTTATAGCAATCAGCCCCAGCATTTT	NA	TRBJ1-5	NA	TRBV30
CASSLGTGTYEQYF	TGTGCCAGCAGCTTGGGGACAGGGACCTACGAGCAGTACTTC	TRBD1	TRBJ2-7	NA	TRBV5-6
CAWVMDSYGYTF	TGTGCCTGGGTCATGGACAGCTATGGCTACACCTTC	NA	TRBJ1-2	NA	TRBV30
CASSLVGGGPEETQYF	TGTGCCAGCAGCTTAGTTGGCGGGGGGCCGGAAGAGACCCAGTACTTC	TRBD2	TRBJ2-5	NA	TRBV7-6
CASREFNQPQHF	TGTGCCAGCAGAGAGTTCAATCAGCCCCAGCATTTT	NA	TRBJ1-5	few	TRBV28
CASSFVLGKGGNQPQHF	TGTGCCAGCAGCTTTGTGCTTGGAAAAGGGGGCAATCAGCCCCAGCATTTT	NA	TRBJ1-5	NA	TRBV7-3
CATQQRHFNTEAFF	TGTGCCACTCAGCAGCGGCATTTTAACACTGAAGCTTTCTTT	NA	TRBJ1-1	NA	TRBV28
CASSLDPAGEYNEQFF	TGCGCCAGCAGCTTGGATCCCGCGGGAGAATACAATGAGCAGTTCTTC	TRBD2	TRBJ2-1	NA	TRBV5-1
CASSPTAGLETQYF	TGCGCCAGCAGCCCCACGGCGGGTCTGGAGACCCAGTACTTC	NA	TRBJ2-5	NA	TRBV5-1
CASSSLYGYTF	TGTGCCAGCAGTTCCCTATATGGCTACACCTTC	NA	TRBJ1-2	NA	TRBV28
CASSLFGDLNEQFF	TGTGCCAGCAGTTTATTCGGAGACCTCAATGAGCAGTTCTTC	NA	TRBJ2-1	NA	TRBV28
CASSVEGTSGRLSYEQYF	TGTGCCAGCAGTGTAGAAGGGACTAGCGGGAGGCTCTCCTACGAGCAGTACTTC	TRBD2	TRBJ2-7	NA	TRBV2
CASSLRTKNTEAFF	TGCGCCAGCAGCCTCCGGACAAAGAACACTGAAGCTTTCTTT	NA	TRBJ1-1	NA	TRBV5-1
CASSRHSSNYGYTF	TGTGCCAGCAGTCGACACAGCTCTAACTATGGCTACACCTTC	NA	TRBJ1-2	NA	TRBV28